The source of this T cell receptor (beta chain) is a study of T cell responses to AZD1222 COVID-19 vaccine (dated by TCRdb to the early 2020s). Broadly, across the study: TCR sequencing was performed for roughly 250 trial participants, of whom around 200 were given two doses of AZD1222 and around 26 were given two doses of MenACWY control vaccine. Trial participants were enrolled by age into subgroups of 18-55, 56-69 and 70-plus years, and around 150, 28 and 57 TCR-sequenced participants, respectively, were included in these subgroups.

Points on this clone: The specificity of this receptor is unknown. Within one base of it there is no much larger clone, and no base qualities were kept.

What the study reported, not specific to this receptor: The whole spike protein was spanned by vaccine-associated CD4 TCRs, and dominant responses were seen in regions 160-218 and 743-854. Only five to seven AZD1222 recipients were SARS-CoV-2 seropositive at baseline, limiting conclusions about previously exposed vaccinees. Because no samples from the day 14 peak response were available, repertoires could be characterized only after the peak T cell response. In the small 56-69-year group, the increase in depth fell short of significance, most likely because of low power. Spike-specific TCR breadth and depth rose significantly after two AZD1222 doses compared with day 0 and with MenACWY recipients. Epitopes outside the regions mutated in the B.1.351 and B.1.1.7 variants were reportedly recognized by nearly half of the unique spike-specific TCRs. Participants were mostly white British and included more females than males, and it was suggested by the authors that clonal diversity may have been underestimated.

Measured from the cysteine to the phenylalanine, the CDR3 is 12 residues long. The read is trimmed to its CDR3 DNA, 36 bases read in frame from base 1. CDR1 and CDR2, looked up from the germline V gene, are SGHDT and YYEEEE. The germline ends are 8 bases apart after V is trimmed by 0 bases and J by 8 bases. In light of the paper, this sample's time point label describes: baseline before first vaccination. The meaning of the sample's treatment or condition label: meningococcal conjugate vaccine given as trial control. The vaccinee samples were drawn from two UK trials, COV001 and COV002, one of which was a single-blind randomized controlled phase 2/3 trial testing AZD1222 (ChAdOx1 nCoV-19) in healthy adults. Trial participant PBMC samples were collected at day 0 and day 28 after the second dose for TCRbeta chain sequencing. The CDR3 regions of human TCRbeta chains were analyzed by immunosequencing. The authors processed their data as follows. TCRs in the repertoires were matched against a reference library of SARS-CoV-2-specific TCRs that had been generated with the MIRA antigen-specificity platform. Breadth was defined as the fraction of unique TCRs that were SARS-CoV-2-associated. Depth was defined as the fraction of total T cells that were SARS-CoV-2-associated. Using the MIRA data, every spike-specific TCR was mapped to the spike region that the TCR reacted to and assigned to either a CD4 or a CD8 class. Log10-transformed breadth and depth values were compared by one-way ANOVA with Sidak's multiple comparisons tests. The table comes from immuneACCESS by way of TCRdb, which keeps in-frame sequences with V and J called. Part of the clones is missing from these tables; in studies checked, under half for an unresolved V gene and the rest for unknown reasons. That table furnishes V, J and clone size, whereas the DNA furnished D and trimming. Counted in this sample were some 150,000 clones; 88% of them appeared once. The top ten clonotypes cover 3% to 4% of the sample.

The source material was peripheral blood, sampled on day 0 of MenACWY control vaccination. This TCR was recovered from an adult in good health. The chain links TRBV5-6 with TRBJ1-2; no confident D gene assignment can be made. The nucleotide sequence is TGTGCCAGCAGCTTGGGCTATCGGGGCTACACCTTC. Translation gives CASSLGYRGYTF.